These 2 T cell receptor beta chains were sequenced from one sample in a study of cytotoxic CD8 clonotypes in ibrutinib-treated CLL (dated by TCRdb to the early 2020s). The library was prepared using the immunoSEQ multiplex PCR assay. TCRdb stores this immuneACCESS table with in-frame sequences only. Part of the clones is absent; in the studies checked, under half of the shortfall reflects unresolved V genes, and no reason is known for the rest. The sample profile shows roughly 170,000 clones; under 90% of them were found once. The ten largest clones represent about 4.3% of the sample. Taken with the paper, the label for time point translates to: 20 to 30 months on ibrutinib. The source was PBMCs, collected after 24 months of ibrutinib treatment. These receptors all stem from a human donor with chronic lymphocytic leukemia.

The chain combines TRBV15 with TRBJ2-3, with 9 bases identical to TRBD2. With V trimmed by 4 bases and J by 3 bases, 8 bases remained unmatched. The CDR3 sequence is 16 residues long. The germline CDR1 and CDR2 sequences are LNHNV and YYDKDF (reference sequence). The DNA of the CDR3 is TGTGCCACCAGCACCTACCACAGCGGGAGGACAGATACGCAGTATTTT. It yields the protein CATSTYHSGRTDTQYF.

CDR3 coding DNA: TGTGCCAGCAGTGGTTATAGGGGGCAGTCAGATACGCAGTATTTT. Its protein is CASSGYRGQSDTQYF. The V call is TRBV6-4, the J call TRBJ2-3; 7 bases map to TRBD1. This CDR3 has 15 residues. V trimming: 4 bases; J trimming: 4 bases; junction bases outside the gene matches: 8. CDR1 MRHNA and CDR2 SNTAGT come from the germline V gene.